These T cell receptor beta chains were read from a single sample in a study of human T cells and chemical hapten exposure. TCRdb reprocessed the RACE reads via MiXCR and lists one record per CDR3 protein. This sample carries 350,000 to 400,000 distinct CDR3 sequences, roughly 6.3% of them seen once, and the ten largest clones take about 5.6%. This specimen was whole blood, taken in connection with sensitization to the hapten diphenylcyclopropenone (DPC). The receptors here all came from a woman aged 18-35 years with alopecia areata. Some clones in this sample may be carry-over from other donors' samples. Each CDR3 is given without its conserved first and last residue.

V	J	CDR3
TRBV20-1	TRBJ2-3	SARDSRRRGGPDTQY
TRBV20-1	TRBJ1-5	SATTNQPQH
TRBV4-3	TRBJ2-5	ASSQVFSGSETQY
TRBV6-6	TRBJ2-5	ASSPAVGGQETQY
TRBV6-2/TRBV6-3	TRBJ1-5	ASSYGLPSNQPQH
TRBV28	TRBJ1-5	ASSQGQGGGNQPQH
TRBV7-2	TRBJ1-2	ASSLVGAYGYT
TRBV6-2/TRBV6-3	TRBJ2-7	ASSYSDAVSYEQY
TRBV7-8	TRBJ1-2	ASSYTGTGYYGYT
TRBV7-3	TRBJ2-2	ANPQGRDTGELF
TRBV6-5	TRBJ1-2	ASSYSSSILKGGYT
TRBV12-5	TRBJ1-1	ASGLGTGSLNTEAF
TRBV2	TRBJ1-5	ASRLTGKGQPQH
TRBV29-1	TRBJ1-4	SVTRQTTNEKLF
TRBV10-2	TRBJ1-1	ASSGTGGIAAF
TRBV29-1	TRBJ1-1	SVGTNTEAF
TRBV6-1	TRBJ2-7	ASSYGQGSVTNEQY
TRBV7-2	TRBJ1-2	ASSLVKGQGNYGYT
TRBV5-1	TRBJ1-5	ASSPVGGSRQPQH
TRBV7-2	TRBJ1-5	ASSVSGALTRWHQPQH
TRBV13	TRBJ1-2	ASNTQGANGYT
TRBV9	TRBJ1-1	ASSGGTNTEAF
TRBV12-3/TRBV12-4	TRBJ2-1	ASTTGAGGYNEQF
TRBV4-3	TRBJ1-6	ASSQIKTGGIGSPLH
TRBV7-2	TRBJ2-5	ASGGYEGGTQY
TRBV5-1	TRBJ2-5	ASSTGVYQETQY
TRBV5-1	TRBJ1-4	ASSLATGIQEKLF